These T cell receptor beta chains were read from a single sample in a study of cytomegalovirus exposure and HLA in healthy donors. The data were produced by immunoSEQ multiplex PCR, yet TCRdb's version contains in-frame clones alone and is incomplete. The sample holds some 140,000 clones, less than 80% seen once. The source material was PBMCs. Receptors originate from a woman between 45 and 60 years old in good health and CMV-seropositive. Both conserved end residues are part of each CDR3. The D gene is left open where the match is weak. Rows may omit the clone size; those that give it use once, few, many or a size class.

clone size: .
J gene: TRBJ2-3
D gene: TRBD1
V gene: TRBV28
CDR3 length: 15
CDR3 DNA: TGTGCCAGCAGTACTCGACAGGGCGGCGCAGATACGCAGTATTTT
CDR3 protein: CASSTRQGGADTQYF

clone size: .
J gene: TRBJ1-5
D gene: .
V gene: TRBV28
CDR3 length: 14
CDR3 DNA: TGTGCCAGCAGGTTGGACACGACAAATCAGCCCCAGCATTTT
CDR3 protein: CASRLDTTNQPQHF

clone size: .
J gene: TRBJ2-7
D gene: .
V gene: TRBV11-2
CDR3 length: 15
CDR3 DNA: TGTGCCAGCAGCTTAGATCTGGACAGACTCTACGAGCAGTACTTC
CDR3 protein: CASSLDLDRLYEQYF

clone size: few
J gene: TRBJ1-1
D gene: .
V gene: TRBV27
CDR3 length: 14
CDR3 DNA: TGTGCCAGCAGTTTCGCGGCCCTGAACACTGAAGCTTTCTTT
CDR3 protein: CASSFAALNTEAFF

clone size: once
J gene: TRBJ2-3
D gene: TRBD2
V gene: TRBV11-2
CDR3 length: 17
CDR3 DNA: TGTGCCAGCAGCTTAGGCCAGCGGGGGGGGCGCACAGATACGCAGTATTTT
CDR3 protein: CASSLGQRGGRTDTQYF

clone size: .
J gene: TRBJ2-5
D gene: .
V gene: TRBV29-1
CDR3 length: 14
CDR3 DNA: TGCAGCGTTGAAGGGGAGGCAACACAAGAGACCCAGTACTTC
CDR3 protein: CSVEGEATQETQYF

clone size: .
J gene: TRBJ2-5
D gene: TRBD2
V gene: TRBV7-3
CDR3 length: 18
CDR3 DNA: TGTGCCAGCAGCTTAACGGGGCTAGCGGGCGTGTACCAAGAGACCCAGTACTTC
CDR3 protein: CASSLTGLAGVYQETQYF

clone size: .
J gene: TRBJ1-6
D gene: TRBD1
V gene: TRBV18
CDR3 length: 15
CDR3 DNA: TGTGCCAGCTCACCTTGGACAGGTCAAGGGTCACCCCTCCACTTT
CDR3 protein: CASSPWTGQGSPLHF

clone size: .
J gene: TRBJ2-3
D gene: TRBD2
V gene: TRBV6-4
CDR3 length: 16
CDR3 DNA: TGTGCCAGCAGTGACTCCGCGGGGGGCCGCGGAGATACGCAGTATTTT
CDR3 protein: CASSDSAGGRGDTQYF

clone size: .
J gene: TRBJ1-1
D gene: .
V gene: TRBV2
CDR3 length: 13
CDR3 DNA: TGTGCCAGCAGGGTCGGTCGAGACACTGAAGCTTTCTTT
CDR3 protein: CASRVGRDTEAFF

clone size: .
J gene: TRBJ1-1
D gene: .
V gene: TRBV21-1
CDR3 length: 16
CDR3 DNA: TGTGCCAGCAGCCTGGGGGGGGTAAACATGAACACTGAAGCTTTCTTT
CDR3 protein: CASSLGGVNMNTEAFF

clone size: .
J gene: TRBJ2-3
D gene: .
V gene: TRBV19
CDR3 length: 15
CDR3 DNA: TGTGCCAGTAGTCCCGCAGGGGTACCCACAGATCCGCAGTATTTT
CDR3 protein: CASSPAGVPTDPQYF

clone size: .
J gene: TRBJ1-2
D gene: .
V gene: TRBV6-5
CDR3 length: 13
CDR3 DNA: TGTGCCAGCAGCTTGGGGCACCTCTATGGCTACACCTTC
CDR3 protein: CASSLGHLYGYTF

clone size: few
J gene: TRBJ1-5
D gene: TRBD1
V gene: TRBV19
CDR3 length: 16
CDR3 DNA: TGTGCCAGTAAAAGCCTCGGGACAGGGCCCTATCAGCCCCAGCATTTT
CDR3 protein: CASKSLGTGPYQPQHF

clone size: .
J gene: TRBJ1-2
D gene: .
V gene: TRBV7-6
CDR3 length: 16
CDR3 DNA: TGTGCCAGCAGCCCCTGGGCGGGGGCGGTAGACTATGGCTACACCTTC
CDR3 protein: CASSPWAGAVDYGYTF

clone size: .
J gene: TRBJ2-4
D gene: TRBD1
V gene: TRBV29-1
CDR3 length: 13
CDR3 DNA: TGCAGCGTCCAAGGACAGGAAATAGGCATTCAGTACTTC
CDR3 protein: CSVQGQEIGIQYF

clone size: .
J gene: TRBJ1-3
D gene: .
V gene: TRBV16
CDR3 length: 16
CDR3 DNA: TGTGCCAGCAGCCCCACGCGGGGCGGCTCTGGAAACACCATATATTTT
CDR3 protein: CASSPTRGGSGNTIYF

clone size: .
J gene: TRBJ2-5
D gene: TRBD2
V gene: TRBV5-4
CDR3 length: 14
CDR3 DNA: TGTGCCAGCAGACGAGGACTAGCGGAAGAGACCCAGTACTTC
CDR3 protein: CASRRGLAEETQYF

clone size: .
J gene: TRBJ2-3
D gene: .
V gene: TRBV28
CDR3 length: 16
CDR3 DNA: TGTGCCAGCAGTCCACCAGGCGGGGGCCTCACAGATACGCAGTATTTT
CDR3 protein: CASSPPGGGLTDTQYF

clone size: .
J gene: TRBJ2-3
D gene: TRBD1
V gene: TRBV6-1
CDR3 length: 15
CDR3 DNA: TGTGCCAGTTCCGGGACAGGGGATCACACAGATACGCAGTATTTT
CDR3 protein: CASSGTGDHTDTQYF

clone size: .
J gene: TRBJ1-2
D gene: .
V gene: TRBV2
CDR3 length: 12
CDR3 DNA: TGTGCCAGCGACGGGACACTTTATGGCTACACCTTC
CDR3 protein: CASDGTLYGYTF

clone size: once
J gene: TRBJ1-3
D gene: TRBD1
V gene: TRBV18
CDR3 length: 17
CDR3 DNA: TGTGCCAGCTCACCACGTGTGGAGGGGGCATCCGGAAACACCATATATTTT
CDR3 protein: CASSPRVEGASGNTIYF

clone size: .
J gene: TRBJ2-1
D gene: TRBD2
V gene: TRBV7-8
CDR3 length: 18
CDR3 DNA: TGTGCCAGCAGCCCCGGGACTAGCGGGGGGGCCGTGAAAAATGAGCAGTTCTTC
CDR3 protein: CASSPGTSGGAVKNEQFF

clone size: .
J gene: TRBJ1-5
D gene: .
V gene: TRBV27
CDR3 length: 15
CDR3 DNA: TGTGCCAGCAGTTTTGGCGGGTATAGCAATCAGCCCCAGCATTTT
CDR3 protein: CASSFGGYSNQPQHF

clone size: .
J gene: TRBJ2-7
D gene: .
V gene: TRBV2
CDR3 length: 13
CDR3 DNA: TGTGCCAGCGCCGACAGGATCTCCTACGAGCAGTACTTC
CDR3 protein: CASADRISYEQYF

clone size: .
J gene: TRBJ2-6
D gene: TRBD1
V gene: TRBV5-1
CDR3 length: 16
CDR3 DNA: TGCGCCAGCAGCTTGACCACAGGGGCTGGGGCCAACGTCCTGACTTTC
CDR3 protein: CASSLTTGAGANVLTF

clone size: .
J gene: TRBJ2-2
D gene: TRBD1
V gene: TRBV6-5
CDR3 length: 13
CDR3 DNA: TGTGCCAGCAGTTGGACAGGGGCCGGGGAGCTGTTTTTT
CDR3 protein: CASSWTGAGELFF

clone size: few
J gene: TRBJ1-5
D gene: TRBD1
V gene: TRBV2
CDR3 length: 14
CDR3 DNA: TGTGCCAGCAGTGAGGGACAGGAGCATCAGCCCCAGCATTTT
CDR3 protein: CASSEGQEHQPQHF

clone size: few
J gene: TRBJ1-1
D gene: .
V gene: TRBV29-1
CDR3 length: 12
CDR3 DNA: TGCAGCGTGGGCCGATTGAACACTGAAGCTTTCTTT
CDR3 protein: CSVGRLNTEAFF

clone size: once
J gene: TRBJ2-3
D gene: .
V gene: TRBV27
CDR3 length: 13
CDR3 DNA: TGTGCCAGCAGTTTTTCCTCTACAGATACGCAGTATTTT
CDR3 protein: CASSFSSTDTQYF

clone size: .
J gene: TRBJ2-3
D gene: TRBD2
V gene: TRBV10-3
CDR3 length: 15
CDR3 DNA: TGTGCCATCAGGGCTAGCGGTTCAGACACAGATACGCAGTATTTT
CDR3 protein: CAIRASGSDTDTQYF

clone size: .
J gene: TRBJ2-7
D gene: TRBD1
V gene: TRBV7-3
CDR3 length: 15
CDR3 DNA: TGTGCCAGCAGCTCAGGACAGGGGGTAAACAACGAGCAGTACTTC
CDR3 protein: CASSSGQGVNNEQYF

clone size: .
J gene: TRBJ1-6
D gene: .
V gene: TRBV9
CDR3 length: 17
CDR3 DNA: TGTGCCAGCAGCGTAGGCATGGGGCGTTCCTATAATTCACCCCTCCACTTT
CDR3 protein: CASSVGMGRSYNSPLHF

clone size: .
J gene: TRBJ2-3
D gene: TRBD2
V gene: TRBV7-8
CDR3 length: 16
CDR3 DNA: TGTGCCAGCAGCTTGGCTAGCGGGGTAGACACAGATACGCAGTATTTT
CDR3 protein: CASSLASGVDTDTQYF

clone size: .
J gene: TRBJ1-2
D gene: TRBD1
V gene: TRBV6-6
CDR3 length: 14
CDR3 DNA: TGTGCCAGCAGTTCCGGGACAGGGGGCGTTGGCTACACCTTC
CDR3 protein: CASSSGTGGVGYTF

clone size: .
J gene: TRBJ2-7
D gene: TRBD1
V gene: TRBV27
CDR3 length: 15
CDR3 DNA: TGTGCCAGCAGTCCCACCGGGACAGCAGCCTACGAGCAGTACTTC
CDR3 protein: CASSPTGTAAYEQYF

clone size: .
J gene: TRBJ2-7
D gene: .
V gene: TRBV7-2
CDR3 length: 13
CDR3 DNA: TGTGCCAGCAGCTTAGGAGGGCCGATCGAGCAGTACTTC
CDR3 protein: CASSLGGPIEQYF

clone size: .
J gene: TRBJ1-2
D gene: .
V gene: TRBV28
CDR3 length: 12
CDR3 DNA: TGTGCCAGCAGGGTGGGGGGGGCTGGCTACACCTTC
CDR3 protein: CASRVGGAGYTF

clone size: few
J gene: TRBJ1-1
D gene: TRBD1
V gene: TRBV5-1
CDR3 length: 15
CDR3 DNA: TGCGCCAGCAGCTACGGACAGGGGCATTACACTGAAGCTTTCTTT
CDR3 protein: CASSYGQGHYTEAFF

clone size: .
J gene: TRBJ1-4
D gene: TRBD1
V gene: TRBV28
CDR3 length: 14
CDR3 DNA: TGTGCCAGCAGTTTGACAGGGGGGAATGAAAAACTGTTTTTT
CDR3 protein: CASSLTGGNEKLFF

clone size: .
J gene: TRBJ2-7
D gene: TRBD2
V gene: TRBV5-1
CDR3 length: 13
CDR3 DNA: TGCGCCAGCAGCTTGGTGGGACTAGCGGAGCAGTACTTC
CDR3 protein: CASSLVGLAEQYF

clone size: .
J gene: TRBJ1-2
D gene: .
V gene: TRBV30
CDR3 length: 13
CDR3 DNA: TGTGCCTGGAGTCCCGGGACACTCTATGGCTACACCTTC
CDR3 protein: CAWSPGTLYGYTF

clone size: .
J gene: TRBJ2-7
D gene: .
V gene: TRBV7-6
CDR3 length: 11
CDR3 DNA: TGTGCCAGCAGCTTAGGTTACGAGTGGTACTTC
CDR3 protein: CASSLGYEWYF

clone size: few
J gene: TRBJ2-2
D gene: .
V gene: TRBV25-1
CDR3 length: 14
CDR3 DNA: TGTGCCAGCAGCTCCCGGAGGGCCACCGGGGAGCTGTTTTTT
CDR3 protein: CASSSRRATGELFF

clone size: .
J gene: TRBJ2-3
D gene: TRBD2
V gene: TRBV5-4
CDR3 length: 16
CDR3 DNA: TGTGCCAGCAGCTTTGAGACTAGCGGGGGCACAGATACGCAGTATTTT
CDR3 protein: CASSFETSGGTDTQYF

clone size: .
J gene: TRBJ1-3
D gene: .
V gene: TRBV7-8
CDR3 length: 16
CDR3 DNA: TGTGCCAGCAGCTCTAAACGTGTCCCCTCTGGAAACACCATATATTTT
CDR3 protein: CASSSKRVPSGNTIYF

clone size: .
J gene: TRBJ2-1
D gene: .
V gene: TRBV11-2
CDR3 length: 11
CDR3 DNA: TGTGCCAGCAGCGCGAGTCATGAGCAGTTCTTC
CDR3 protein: CASSASHEQFF

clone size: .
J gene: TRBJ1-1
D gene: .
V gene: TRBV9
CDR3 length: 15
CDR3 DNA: TGTGCCAGCAGCCCCGTAGCTGGCGGATTAGTTGAAGCTTTCTTT
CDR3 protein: CASSPVAGGLVEAFF

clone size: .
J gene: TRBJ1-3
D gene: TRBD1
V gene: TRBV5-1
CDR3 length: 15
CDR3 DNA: TGCGCCAGCAGCGGGGGACAGGGCTCTGGAAACACCATATATTTT
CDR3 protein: CASSGGQGSGNTIYF